There are a few counts of the clone carrying this TCR beta chain. The V gene's germline CDR1 is SGHTA and CDR2 FQGTGA. Unmatched junction bases numbered 2, after V lost 9 bases and J lost 5 bases. CDR3 length: 11 amino acids. Followed longitudinally, the Seattle patients had been enrolled during active infection. This record comes from a study of blood T cell repertoires in COVID-19. Study in general: There were acute and convalescent COVID-19 samples, and they came from the United States, Italy and Spain. PBMCs, B-cell-depleted T cells, or T cells were the source of the cDNA or gDNA that made up the material.

Original methodology: Estimates of nucleated cell counts were drawn from the amplification of reference gene primers. Some clones are missing from TCRdb's copy, which holds only in-frame ones; the method was immunoSEQ multiplex PCR. V and J calls plus clone size are reproduced from that table; the DNA served to infer D and trimming. In the table there are around 200,000 clones, 75% to 90% of which are singletons. The TCR was taken from a middle-aged woman with COVID-19, enrolled during active disease. The specimen was peripheral blood. The rearrangement joins TRBV7-3 to TRBJ2-7; the match to TRBD1 covers 9 bases. The CDR3 loop reads CASGQGNEQYF. CDR3 sequence (DNA): TGTGCCAGTGGACAGGGGAACGAGCAGTACTTC.